The 15 T cell receptor beta chains below come from one sample, sequenced in a study of blood T cell repertoires in COVID-19. Clones were read by immunoSEQ multiplex PCR, and TCRdb kept only the in-frame ones, dropping some. This sample yields about 210,000 clones, of which more than 70% are seen a single time; less than 3.5% belongs to the top ten. The material sequenced was peripheral blood. The source of these receptors is a man aged 50-60 years with active or convalescent COVID-19.

The rearrangement uses TRBV11-2 and TRBJ1-5; D gene uncertain. The CDR3 loop spans 13 amino acids. V was cut by 1 base and J by 4 bases, with 5 bases left in between. Germline CDR1 is SGHAT and CDR2 is FQNNGV. DNA of the CDR3: TGTGCCAGCAGCTTAGCGCGGAATCAGCCCCAGCATTTT. Protein sequence: CASSLARNQPQHF.

This chain uses TRBV6-5 with TRBJ2-7; D not certain. The germline V gene encodes CDR1 MNHEY and CDR2 SVGAGI. With 11 bases removed from V and 2 bases from J, the gap between germline ends came to 13 bases. This CDR3 spans 12 amino acids. The CDR3 protein is CAAGWAPYEQYF. In DNA, the CDR3 is TGTGCCGCTGGCTGGGCGCCCTACGAGCAGTACTTC.

The chain is built from TRBV2 and TRBJ1-5; D ambiguous. The CDR3 sequence is 13 residues long. Trimming took 6 bases from V and 3 from J, leaving 9 bases between them. Germline values: CDR1 SNHLY, CDR2 FYNNEI. Here the CDR3 reads CASRGQVNQPQHF. The CDR3 DNA reads as TGTGCCAGCAGGGGTCAGGTCAATCAGCCCCAGCATTTT.

The chain uses TRBV2 and TRBJ2-7, with TRBD2 identical over 12 bases. The CDR3 runs to 16 residues. Germline assignment: CDR1 SNHLY and CDR2 FYNNEI. The ends lost 6 bases at V and 2 bases at J; junction bases unmatched: 8. The CDR3 nucleotides read TGTGCCAGCAGGAGCGATTGGACTAGCGGGGCCTACGAGCAGTACTTC. This gives the protein CASRSDWTSGAYEQYF.

The chain has TRBV6-5 and TRBJ1-4; a weak D match, TRBD1 (5 bases). With 2 bases removed from V and 8 bases from J, the gap between germline ends came to 15 bases. Germline V gene lookup returns CDR1 MNHEY and CDR2 SVGAGI. CDR3 length equals 15 residues. The CDR3 coding sequence is TGTGCCAGCAGTTACGGGGCAGGGCCTAGGGAAAAACTGTTTTTT. Translation: CASSYGAGPREKLFF.

The rearrangement links TRBV7-9 to TRBJ2-7; possible D gene TRBD1, 6 bases. Looked up from germline, CDR1 is SEHNR and CDR2 is FQNEAQ (reference sequence). Trimming took 7 bases from V and 6 from J, leaving 19 bases between them. The length of the CDR3 is 14 residues. The CDR3 DNA is TGTGCCAGCAATAGGTGGCAGGGGATACCCGAGCAGTACTTC. The encoded protein is CASNRWQGIPEQYF.

The genes are TRBV4-1 and TRBJ2-1, with 9 bases matching TRBD2. With 1 base clipped from V and 5 bases from J, the junction kept 6 bases outside the gene matches. The CDR3 totals 16 residues. Germline V CDR1 and CDR2: MGHRA, YSYEKL. The CDR3 DNA reads TGCGCCAGCAGCCAAGTCAGCGGGAGGACCAACAATGAGCAGTTCTTC. Its translation is CASSQVSGRTNNEQFF.

This clone was recorded only once. The J gene is TRBJ2-1, the V gene TRBV5-6; D is ambiguous. Deletions cut 1 base from V and 9 bases from J, with 5 bases between. CDR3 length equals 11 residues. Germline-derived CDR1 and CDR2 are SGHDT and YYEEEE. Written as DNA, the CDR3 is TGTGCCAGCAGCTTGTCGGGTGAGCAGTTCTTC. Translated: CASSLSGEQFF.

V usage is TRBV5-6 and J usage is TRBJ2-7; perhaps TRBD2 as D (5 bases). CDR3 length equals 16 residues. The germline V and J ends were trimmed by 4 bases and 3 bases, with 20 bases remaining between them. Germline V gene data show CDR1 as SGHDT and CDR2 as YYEEEE. CDR3 sequence (DNA): TGTGCCAGCAGCCGAAGAGGTAGTCGGGGTATCTACGAGCAGTACTTC. Encoded protein: CASSRRGSRGIYEQYF.

This chain uses TRBV11-2 with TRBJ2-7, with 8 positions matching TRBD1. The CDR3 consists of 18 residues. Trimming at V came to 1 base and at J to 0 bases, leaving 11 bases not matched to a gene. Germline V gene data show CDR1 as SGHAT and CDR2 as FQNNGV. The CDR3 region has the DNA TGTGCCAGCAGCTTAGGGGGTTGGGCGGACAGGGACTCCTACGAGCAGTACTTC. This gives the protein CASSLGGWADRDSYEQYF.

The chain uses TRBV6-5 and TRBJ1-5, with TRBD1 identical over 9 bases. J lost 3 bases, V lost 8 bases, and 8 bases had no gene match. The CDR3 contains 15 residues. The V gene's germline CDR1 is MNHEY and CDR2 SVGAGI. CDR3 loop: CASGTLQGANQPQHF. The DNA for the CDR3 is TGTGCCAGCGGGACTTTACAGGGGGCCAATCAGCCCCAGCATTTT.

This chain joins TRBV19 and TRBJ1-1; TRBD1 matches 9 bases. Trimming at V came to 4 bases and at J to 4 bases, leaving 4 bases not matched to a gene. The CDR3 covers 14 residues. Germline values: CDR1 LNHDA, CDR2 SQIVND (reference sequence). In DNA, the CDR3 is TGTGCCAGTAGTAGGGGACAGGGCAGCACTGAAGCTTTCTTT. Protein product: CASSRGQGSTEAFF.

CDR3 sequence (DNA): TGTGCCACCGCTCCCGCTAGCGGGAGGGGTGGGGCCAACGTCCTGACTTTC. Amino acid sequence: CATAPASGRGGANVLTF. The chain combines TRBV24-1 with TRBJ2-6, with 12 positions matching TRBD2. Germline V gene data show CDR1 as KGHDR and CDR2 as SFDVKD. V was clipped by 9 bases and J by 3 bases; unmatched bases: 8. CDR3 size: 17 residues.

The rearrangement joins TRBV5-1 to TRBJ1-3, with 8 bases matching TRBD1. The germline V gene encodes CDR1 SGHRS and CDR2 YFSETQ. The CDR3 extends over 14 amino acids. V trimming: 4 bases; J trimming: 4 bases; junction bases outside the gene matches: 4. CDR3 region: CASSLAGGGNTIYF. The DNA for the CDR3 is TGCGCCAGCAGCCTCGCAGGGGGCGGAAACACCATATATTTT.

Of note for this clone: Other DNA sequences from this sample encode an identical CDR3 as well. The genes are TRBV5-1 and TRBJ1-2; TRBD1 agrees at 8 bases. The CDR3 extends over 14 amino acids. Germline values: CDR1 SGHRS, CDR2 YFSETQ. V lost 4 bases and J lost 2; bases outside the gene matches: 4. The CDR3 coding sequence is TGCGCCAGCAGCCTGGGACAGGCCAACTATGGCTACACCTTC. As protein: CASSLGQANYGYTF.